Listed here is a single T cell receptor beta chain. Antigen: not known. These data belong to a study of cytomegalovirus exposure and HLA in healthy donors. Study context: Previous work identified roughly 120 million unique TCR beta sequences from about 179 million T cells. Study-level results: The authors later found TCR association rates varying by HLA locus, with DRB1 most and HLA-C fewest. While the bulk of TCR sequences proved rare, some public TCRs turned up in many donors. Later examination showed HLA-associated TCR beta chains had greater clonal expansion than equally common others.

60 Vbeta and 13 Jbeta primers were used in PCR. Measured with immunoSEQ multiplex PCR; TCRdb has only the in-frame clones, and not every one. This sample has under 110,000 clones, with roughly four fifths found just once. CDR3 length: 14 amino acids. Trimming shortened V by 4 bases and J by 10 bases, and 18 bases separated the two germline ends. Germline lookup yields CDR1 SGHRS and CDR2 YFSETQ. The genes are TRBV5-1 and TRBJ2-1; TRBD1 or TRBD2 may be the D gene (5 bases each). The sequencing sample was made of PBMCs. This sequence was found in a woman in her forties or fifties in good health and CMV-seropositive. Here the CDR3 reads CASSVGRLPGEQFF. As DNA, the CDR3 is TGCGCCAGCAGCGTGGGACGGTTACCGGGAGAGCAGTTCTTC. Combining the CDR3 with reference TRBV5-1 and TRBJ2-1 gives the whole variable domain KAGVTQTPRYLIKTRGQQVTLSCSPISGHRSVSWYQQTPGQGLQFLFEYFSETQRNKGNFPGRFSGRQFSNSRSEMNVSTLELGDSALYLCASSVGRLPGEQFFGPGTRLTVL.